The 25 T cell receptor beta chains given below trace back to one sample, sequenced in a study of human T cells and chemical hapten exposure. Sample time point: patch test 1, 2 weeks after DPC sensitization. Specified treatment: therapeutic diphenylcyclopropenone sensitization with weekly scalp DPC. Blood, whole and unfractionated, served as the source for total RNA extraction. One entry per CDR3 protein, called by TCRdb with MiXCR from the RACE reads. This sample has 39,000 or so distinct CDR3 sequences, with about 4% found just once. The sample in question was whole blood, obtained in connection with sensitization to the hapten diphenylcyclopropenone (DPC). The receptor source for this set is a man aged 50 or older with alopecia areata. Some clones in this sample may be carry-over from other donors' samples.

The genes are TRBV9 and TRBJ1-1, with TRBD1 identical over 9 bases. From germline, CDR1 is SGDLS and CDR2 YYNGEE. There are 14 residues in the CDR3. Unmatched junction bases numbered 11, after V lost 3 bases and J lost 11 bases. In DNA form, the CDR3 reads TGTGCCAGCAGCGGGGAACGGACAGGGGAGGCGGCTTTCTTT. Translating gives CASSGERTGEAAFF.

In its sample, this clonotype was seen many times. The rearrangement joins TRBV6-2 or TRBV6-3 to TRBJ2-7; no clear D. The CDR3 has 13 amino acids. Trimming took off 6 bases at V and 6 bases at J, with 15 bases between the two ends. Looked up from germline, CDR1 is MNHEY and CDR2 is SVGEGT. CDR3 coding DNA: TGTGCCAGCAGCCCCGGTGGGTTCTCCGAGCAGTACTTC. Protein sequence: CASSPGGFSEQYF.

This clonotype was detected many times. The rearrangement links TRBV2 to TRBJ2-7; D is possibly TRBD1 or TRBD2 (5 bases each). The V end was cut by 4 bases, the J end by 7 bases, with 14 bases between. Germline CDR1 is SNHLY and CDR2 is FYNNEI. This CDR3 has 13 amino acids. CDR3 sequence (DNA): TGTGCCAGCAGTGTAGGAGAGGGGCGTGAGCAGTACTTC. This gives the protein CASSVGEGREQYF.

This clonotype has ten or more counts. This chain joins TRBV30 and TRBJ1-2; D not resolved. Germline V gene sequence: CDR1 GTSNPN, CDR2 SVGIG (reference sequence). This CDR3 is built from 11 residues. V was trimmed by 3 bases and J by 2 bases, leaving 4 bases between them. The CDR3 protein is CAWRENYGYTF. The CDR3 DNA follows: TGTGCCTGGAGAGAAAACTATGGCTACACCTTC.

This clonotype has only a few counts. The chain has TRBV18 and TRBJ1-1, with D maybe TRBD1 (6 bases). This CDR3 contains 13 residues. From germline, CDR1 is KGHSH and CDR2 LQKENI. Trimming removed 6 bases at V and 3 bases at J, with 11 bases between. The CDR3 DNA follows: TGTGCCAGCTCGGGGGCGGGGGACACTGAAGCTTTCTTT. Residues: CASSGAGDTEAFF.

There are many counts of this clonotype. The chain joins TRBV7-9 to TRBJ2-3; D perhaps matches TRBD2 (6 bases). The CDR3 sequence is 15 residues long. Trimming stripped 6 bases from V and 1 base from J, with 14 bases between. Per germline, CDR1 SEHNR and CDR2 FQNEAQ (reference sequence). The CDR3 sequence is CASRQPGLGTDTQYF. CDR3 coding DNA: TGTGCCAGCAGGCAACCGGGACTCGGCACAGATACGCAGTATTTT.

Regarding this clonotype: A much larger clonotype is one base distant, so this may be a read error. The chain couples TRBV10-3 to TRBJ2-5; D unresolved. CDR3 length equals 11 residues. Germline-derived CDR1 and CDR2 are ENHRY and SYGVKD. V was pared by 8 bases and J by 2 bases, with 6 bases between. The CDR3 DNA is TGTGCCATCGACACACAAGAGACCCAGTACTTC. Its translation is CAIDTQETQYF.

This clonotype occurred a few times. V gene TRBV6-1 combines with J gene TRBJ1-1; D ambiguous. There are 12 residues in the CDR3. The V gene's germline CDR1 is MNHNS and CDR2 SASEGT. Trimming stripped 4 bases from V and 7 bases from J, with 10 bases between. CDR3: CASSASVGEAFF. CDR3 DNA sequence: TGTGCCAGCAGTGCGTCGGTAGGTGAAGCTTTCTTT.

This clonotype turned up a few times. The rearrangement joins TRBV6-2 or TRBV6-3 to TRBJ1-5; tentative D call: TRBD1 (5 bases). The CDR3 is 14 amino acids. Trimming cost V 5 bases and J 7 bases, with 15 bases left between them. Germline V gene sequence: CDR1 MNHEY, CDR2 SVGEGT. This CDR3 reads CASSRLPREQPQHF. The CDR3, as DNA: TGTGCCAGCAGTCGCTTGCCCAGGGAACAGCCCCAGCATTTT.

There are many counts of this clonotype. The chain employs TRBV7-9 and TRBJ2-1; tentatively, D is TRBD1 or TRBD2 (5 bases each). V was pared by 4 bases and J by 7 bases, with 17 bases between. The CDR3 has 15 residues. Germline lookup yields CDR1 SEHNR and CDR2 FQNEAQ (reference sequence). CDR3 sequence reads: CASSSRGALNNEQFF. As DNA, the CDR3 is TGTGCCAGCAGCTCAAGGGGAGCGCTAAATAATGAGCAGTTCTTC.

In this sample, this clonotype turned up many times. In nucleotides, the CDR3 is TGTGCCAGCAGTCCCCTCCGGTCCCGCCCCTACGAGCAGTACTTC. Its translation: CASSPLRSRPYEQYF. V and J are TRBV7-9 and TRBJ2-7; no clear D gene. The length of the CDR3 is 15 residues. Germline-derived CDR1 and CDR2 are SEHNR and FQNEAQ (reference sequence). Between the trimmed V and J ends, which lost 6 bases and 2 bases, there was a span of 17 bases.

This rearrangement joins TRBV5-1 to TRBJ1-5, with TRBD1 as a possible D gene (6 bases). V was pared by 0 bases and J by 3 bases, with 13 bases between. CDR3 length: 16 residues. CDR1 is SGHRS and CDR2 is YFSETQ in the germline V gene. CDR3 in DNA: TGCGCCAGCAGCTTGGGAGAGGGACATATCAATCAGCCCCAGCATTTT. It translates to CASSLGEGHINQPQHF.

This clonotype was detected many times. CDR3 amino acids: CASSAIGISNQPQHF. CDR3 bases: TGTGCCAGCAGTGCGATAGGAATTAGCAATCAGCCCCAGCATTTT. The chain is built from TRBV2 and TRBJ1-5; no clear D gene. Germline V lookup: CDR1 SNHLY, CDR2 FYNNEI. The CDR3 has 15 amino acids. V was shortened by 4 bases and J by 0 bases, with 10 bases between the two germline ends.

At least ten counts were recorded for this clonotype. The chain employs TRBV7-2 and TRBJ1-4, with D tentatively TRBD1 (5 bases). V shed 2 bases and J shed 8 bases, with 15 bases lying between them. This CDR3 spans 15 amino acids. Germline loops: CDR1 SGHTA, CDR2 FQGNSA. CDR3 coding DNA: TGTGCCAGCAGCTTATGGGGCCAGGGAACCGAAAAACTGTTTTTT. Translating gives CASSLWGQGTEKLFF.

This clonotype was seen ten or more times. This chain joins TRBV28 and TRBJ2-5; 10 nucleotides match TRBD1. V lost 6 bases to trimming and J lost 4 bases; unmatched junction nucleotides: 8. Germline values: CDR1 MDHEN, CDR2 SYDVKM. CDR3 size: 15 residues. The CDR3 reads CASRKRTGGRETQYF. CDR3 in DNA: TGTGCCAGCAGGAAAAGGACAGGGGGAAGAGAGACCCAGTACTTC. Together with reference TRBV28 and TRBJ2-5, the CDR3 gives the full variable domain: DVKVTQSSRYLVKRTGEKVFLECVQDMDHENMFWYRQDPGLGLRLIYFSYDVKMKEKGDIPEGYSVSREKKERFSLILESASTNQTSMYLCASRKRTGGRETQYFGPGTRLLVL.

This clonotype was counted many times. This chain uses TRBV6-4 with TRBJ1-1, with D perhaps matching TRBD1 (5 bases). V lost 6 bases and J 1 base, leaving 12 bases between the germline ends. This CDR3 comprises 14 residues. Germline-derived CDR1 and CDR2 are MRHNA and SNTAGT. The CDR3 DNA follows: TGTGCCAGCAGAGTACAGGACGGGAACACTGAAGCTTTCTTT. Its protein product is CASRVQDGNTEAFF.

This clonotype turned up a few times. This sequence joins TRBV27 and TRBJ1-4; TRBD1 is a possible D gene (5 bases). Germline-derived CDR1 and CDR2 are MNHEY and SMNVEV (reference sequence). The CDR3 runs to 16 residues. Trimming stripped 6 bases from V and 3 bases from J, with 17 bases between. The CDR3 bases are TGTGCCAGCAGAACCAAGAGTCGGGGGTCTAATGAAAAACTGTTTTTT. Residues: CASRTKSRGSNEKLFF.

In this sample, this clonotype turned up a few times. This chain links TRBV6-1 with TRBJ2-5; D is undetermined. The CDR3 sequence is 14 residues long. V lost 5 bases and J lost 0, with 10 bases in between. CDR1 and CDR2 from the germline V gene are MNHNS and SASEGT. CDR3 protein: CASSTTAYQETQYF. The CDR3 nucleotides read TGTGCCAGCAGTACGACGGCGTACCAAGAGACCCAGTACTTC.

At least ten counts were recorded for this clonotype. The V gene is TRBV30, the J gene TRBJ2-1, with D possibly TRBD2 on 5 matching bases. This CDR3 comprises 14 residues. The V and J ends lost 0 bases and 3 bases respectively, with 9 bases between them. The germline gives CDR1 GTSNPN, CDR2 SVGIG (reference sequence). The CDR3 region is CAWSVFGVYNEQFF. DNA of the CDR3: TGTGCCTGGAGTGTTTTCGGGGTCTACAATGAGCAGTTCTTC.

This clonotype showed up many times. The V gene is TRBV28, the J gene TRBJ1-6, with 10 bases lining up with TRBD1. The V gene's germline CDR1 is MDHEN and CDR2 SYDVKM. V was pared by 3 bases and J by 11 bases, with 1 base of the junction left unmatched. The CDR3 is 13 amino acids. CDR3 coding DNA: TGTGCCAGCAGTTTGGGACAGGGGCCACCCCTCCACTTT. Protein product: CASSLGQGPPLHF.

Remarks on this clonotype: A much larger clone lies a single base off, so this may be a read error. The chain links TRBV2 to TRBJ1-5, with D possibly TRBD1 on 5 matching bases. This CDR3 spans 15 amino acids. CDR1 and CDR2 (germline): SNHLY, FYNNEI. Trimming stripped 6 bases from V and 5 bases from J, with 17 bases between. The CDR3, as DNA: TGTGCCAGCAGCAGAGCGGGGGATAGGGATCAGCCCCAGCATTTT. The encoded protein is CASSRAGDRDQPQHF.

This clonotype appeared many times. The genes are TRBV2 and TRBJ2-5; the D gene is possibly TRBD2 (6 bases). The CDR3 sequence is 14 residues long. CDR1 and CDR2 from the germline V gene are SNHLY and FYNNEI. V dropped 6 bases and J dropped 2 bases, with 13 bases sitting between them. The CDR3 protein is CASSAGPSQETQYF. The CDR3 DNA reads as TGTGCCAGCAGCGCGGGACCCTCACAAGAGACCCAGTACTTC. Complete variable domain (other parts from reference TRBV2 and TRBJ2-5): EPEVTQTPSHQVTQMGQEVILRCVPISNHLYFYWYRQILGQKVEFLVSFYNNEISEKSEIFDDQFSVERPDGSNFTLKIRSTKLEDSAMYFCASSAGPSQETQYFGPGTRLLVL.

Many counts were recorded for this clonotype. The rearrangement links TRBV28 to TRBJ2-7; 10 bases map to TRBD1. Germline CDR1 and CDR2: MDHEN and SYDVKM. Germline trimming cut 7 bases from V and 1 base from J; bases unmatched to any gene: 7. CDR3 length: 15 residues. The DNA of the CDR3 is TGTGCCAGCATGGGGACAGGGGAAGGGTCCTACGAGCAGTACTTC. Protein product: CASMGTGEGSYEQYF.

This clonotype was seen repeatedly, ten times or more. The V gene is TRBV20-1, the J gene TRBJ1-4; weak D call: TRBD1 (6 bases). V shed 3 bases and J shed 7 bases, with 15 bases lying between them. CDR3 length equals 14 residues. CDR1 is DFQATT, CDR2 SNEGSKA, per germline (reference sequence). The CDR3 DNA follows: TGCAGTGCTAGGGCCCCAGGGGTACTTGAAAAACTGTTTTTT. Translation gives CSARAPGVLEKLFF.

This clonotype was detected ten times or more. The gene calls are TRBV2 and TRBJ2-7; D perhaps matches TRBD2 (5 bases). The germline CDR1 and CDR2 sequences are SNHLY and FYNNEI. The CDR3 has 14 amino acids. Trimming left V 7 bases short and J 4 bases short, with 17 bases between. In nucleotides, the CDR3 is TGTGCCAGCAAAATAAGTGAGGGTCAGTACGAGCAGTACTTC. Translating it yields CASKISEGQYEQYF.